These 32 T cell receptor beta chains came from one sample sequenced in a study of cytomegalovirus exposure and HLA in healthy donors. PCR involved 60 Vbeta and 13 Jbeta primers. The method was immunoSEQ multiplex PCR; TCRdb's version includes in-frame clones alone and lacks a portion of them. Here the sample spans some 90,000 clones, 81% being singletons. The specimen was PBMCs. The receptors here all came from a woman aged 70-85 years in good health and CMV-seropositive.

This clone was observed a few times. V usage is TRBV28 and J usage is TRBJ1-1; D is ambiguous. Per the germline V gene, CDR1 is MDHEN and CDR2 is SYDVKM. The V end was cut by 2 bases, the J end by 6 bases, with 7 bases between. This CDR3 is built from 12 residues. CDR3 residues: CASSLERAEAFF. The DNA for the CDR3 is TGTGCCAGCAGTTTAGAGAGGGCTGAAGCTTTCTTT.

The chain uses TRBV19 and TRBJ2-3; tentatively, D is TRBD2 (7 bases). The CDR3 is 15 residues long. Per the germline V gene, CDR1 is LNHDA and CDR2 is SQIVND (reference sequence). V lost 7 bases, J lost 4 bases, and 18 bases lay in between. The CDR3 nucleotides are TGTGCCAGTACCCCACGGGGGGCAGGGGCAGATACGCAGTATTTT. It yields the protein CASTPRGAGADTQYF.

The gene calls are TRBV18 and TRBJ1-2, with D hard to call. V lost 3 bases, J lost 8 bases, and 22 bases lay in between. Germline CDR1 KGHSH, CDR2 LQKENI. The CDR3 is made up of 16 amino acids. The CDR3 DNA is TGTGCCAGCTCACCCTCCTTGGGCGCCCGAAGTGAGGGCTACACCTTC. Its protein is CASSPSLGARSEGYTF.

The chain employs TRBV28 and TRBJ1-2, with 8 bases that match TRBD1. Germline V gives CDR1 MDHEN, CDR2 SYDVKM. The trim removed 3 bases at V and 7 bases at J, leaving 7 bases unmatched. The CDR3 is 14 residues long. The CDR3 reads CASSFSQGAGGYTF. The DNA of the CDR3 is TGTGCCAGCAGTTTCTCTCAGGGGGCGGGTGGCTACACCTTC.

This clone was detected only once. The rearrangement uses TRBV5-1 and TRBJ2-2; no clear D. The CDR3 loop spans 17 amino acids. The germline V gene encodes CDR1 SGHRS and CDR2 YFSETQ. The ends were cut back, 3 bases at V and 2 bases at J, with 17 bases in the middle. CDR3 residues: CASSSRKVTTNTGELFF. The CDR3 nucleotides are TGCGCCAGCAGCTCCCGAAAGGTGACAACCAACACCGGGGAGCTGTTTTTT. Supplemented by reference TRBV5-1 and TRBJ2-2, the full variable domain reads KAGVTQTPRYLIKTRGQQVTLSCSPISGHRSVSWYQQTPGQGLQFLFEYFSETQRNKGNFPGRFSGRQFSNSRSEMNVSTLELGDSALYLCASSSRKVTTNTGELFFGEGSRLTVL.

This chain joins TRBV4-2 and TRBJ2-3; D perhaps matches TRBD2 (6 bases). The CDR3 spans 16 residues. The V and J ends lost 1 base and 4 bases respectively, with 15 bases between them. Germline V gives CDR1 LGHNA, CDR2 YNFKEQ. This CDR3 reads CASSQGGLASPDTQYF. In DNA, the CDR3 is TGTGCCAGCAGCCAAGGTGGTCTAGCGTCCCCAGATACGCAGTATTTT.

The chain uses TRBV5-6 and TRBJ1-1; D is possibly TRBD1 (5 bases). The ends were cut back, 2 bases at V and 5 bases at J, with 25 bases in the middle. Germline V gene lookup returns CDR1 SGHDT and CDR2 YYEEEE. This CDR3 comprises 18 residues. The CDR3: CASSFGVATGLLRTEAFF. In DNA form, the CDR3 reads TGTGCCAGCAGCTTTGGGGTCGCCACAGGTCTCTTAAGGACTGAAGCTTTCTTT.

The rearrangement joins TRBV7-2 to TRBJ1-2; D perhaps matches TRBD1 (5 bases). This CDR3 is 14 amino acids long. Per the germline V gene, CDR1 is SGHTA and CDR2 is FQGNSA. V was pared by 4 bases and J by 4 bases, with 13 bases between. CDR3: CASSSRGTSYGYTF. The CDR3 nucleotides read TGTGCCAGCAGCTCCAGAGGGACTTCCTATGGCTACACCTTC.

This chain uses TRBV30 with TRBJ1-2; TRBD1 agrees at 11 bases. After removal of 3 bases from V and 8 bases from J, the junction contained 5 bases not matched to a gene. The germline CDR1 and CDR2 sequences are GTSNPN and SVGIG (reference sequence). CDR3 length: 13 amino acids. The CDR3 loop reads CAWSGDRGEGYTF. CDR3 DNA: TGTGCCTGGAGCGGGGACAGGGGGGAAGGCTACACCTTC.

This chain uses TRBV4-2 with TRBJ2-5; possible D gene TRBD2, 6 bases. The J call is in doubt because the DNA end fits TRBJ2-7 better. Germline V lookup: CDR1 LGHNA, CDR2 YNFKEQ. The CDR3 totals 17 residues. CDR3 sequence reads: CASSQDTARERTYEQYF. In DNA, the CDR3 is TGTGCCAGCAGCCAAGATACGGCACGGGAGCGGACCTACGAGCAGTACTTC.

V gene TRBV19 combines with J gene TRBJ2-3, with TRBD2 matching over 7 bases. The trim removed 3 bases at V and 4 bases at J, leaving 4 bases unmatched. Germline values: CDR1 LNHDA, CDR2 SQIVND (reference sequence). The length of the CDR3 is 14 residues. For the CDR3, the DNA is TGTGCCAGTAGTATGCGGGGGACCGCAGATACGCAGTATTTT. As protein: CASSMRGTADTQYF. The full variable domain, rest sourced from reference TRBV19 and TRBJ2-3, is DGGITQSPKYLFRKEGQNVTLSCEQNLNHDAMYWYRQDPGQGLRLIYYSQIVNDFQKGDIAEGYSVSREKKESFPLTVTSAQKNPTAFYLCASSMRGTADTQYFGPGTRLTVL.

The chain combines TRBV29-1 with TRBJ2-7, with D possibly being TRBD2 (5 bases). The CDR3 contains 12 residues. Germline values: CDR1 SQVTM, CDR2 ANQGSEA. V gave up 7 bases and J gave up 3 bases, with 13 bases separating them. CDR3 region: CSAARGNYEQYF. The CDR3 bases are TGCAGCGCCGCCCGAGGGAACTACGAGCAGTACTTC.

The chain couples TRBV6-5 to TRBJ2-7; D is unclear. CDR1 is MNHEY, CDR2 SVGAGI, per germline. This CDR3 contains 12 residues. The V end lost 2 bases, the J end lost 4 bases, and 6 bases lay between the germline ends. The CDR3, as DNA: TGTGCCAGCAGTTACAGCCTTTACGAGCAGTACTTC. It is translated as CASSYSLYEQYF.

As for this clone: At one end, the junction sequence differs from germline, possibly due to a read error. The chain has TRBV5-1 and TRBJ2-3; perhaps TRBD2 as D (5 bases). Germline V gives CDR1 SGHRS, CDR2 YFSETQ. The CDR3 loop spans 16 amino acids. This CDR3 is CASRLDFQTSTDTQYF. Written as DNA, the CDR3 is TGCGCCAGCAGGTTGGACTTCCAAACGAGCACAGATACGCAGTATTTT.

The chain couples TRBV7-2 to TRBJ2-5, with 8 bases identical to TRBD2. Germline-derived CDR1 and CDR2 are SGHTA and FQGNSA. CDR3 length: 16 amino acids. With V trimmed by 7 bases and J by 4 bases, 14 bases remained unmatched. CDR3 sequence: CASTPFPAGGGETQYF. DNA for the CDR3: TGTGCCAGCACCCCCTTCCCGGCGGGAGGAGGAGAGACCCAGTACTTC.

V usage is TRBV19 and J usage is TRBJ1-1; 9 bases agree with TRBD1. This CDR3 contains 15 residues. Germline-derived CDR1 and CDR2 are LNHDA and SQIVND (reference sequence). Germline trimming cut 5 bases from V and 0 bases from J; bases unmatched to any gene: 4. CDR3 protein: CASSEDRGLNTEAFF. CDR3 DNA: TGTGCCAGTAGTGAGGACAGGGGCCTGAACACTGAAGCTTTCTTT.

V and J are TRBV28 and TRBJ2-5; TRBD2 is a possible D gene (7 bases). The closer fit of TRBJ2-7 to the DNA end suggests the J call may be wrong. Germline lookup yields CDR1 MDHEN and CDR2 SYDVKM. This CDR3 comprises 13 residues. CDR3 bases: TGTGCCAGCAGTGGGGGGGCTATCAACGAGCAGTACTTC. The encoded protein is CASSGGAINEQYF.

The chain carries TRBV28 and TRBJ2-7; D gene ambiguous. This CDR3 is built from 11 residues. The V end was cut by 6 bases, the J end by 4 bases, with 7 bases between. CDR1 is MDHEN, CDR2 SYDVKM, per germline. In DNA, the CDR3 is TGTGCCAGCAGATCAGGATACGAGCAGTACTTC. This translates into CASRSGYEQYF.

The chain carries TRBV2 and TRBJ2-5; D may be TRBD2 (5 bases). Germline CDR1 reads SNHLY; CDR2 reads FYNNEI. This CDR3 has 14 residues. The V gene lost 7 bases and the J gene lost 3 bases, with 15 bases spanning the gap. For the CDR3, the DNA is TGTGCCAGCAAGAAGAGGGTTCTGGAAGAGACCCAGTACTTC. Translation: CASKKRVLEETQYF. The variable domain in full, completed from reference TRBV2 and TRBJ2-5, reads EPEVTQTPSHQVTQMGQEVILRCVPISNHLYFYWYRQILGQKVEFLVSFYNNEISEKSEIFDDQFSVERPDGSNFTLKIRSTKLEDSAMYFCASKKRVLEETQYFGPGTRLLVL.

CDR3 DNA sequence: TGTGCCAGCAGCTTAGTTGGAGGGTCTGTCGAGCAGTACTTC. It encodes CASSLVGGSVEQYF. The chain combines TRBV7-2 with TRBJ2-7; TRBD2 is a possible D gene (6 bases). The CDR3 runs 14 residues. Per germline, CDR1 SGHTA and CDR2 FQGNSA. Trimming took off 1 base at V and 6 bases at J, with 13 bases between the two ends.

The rearrangement uses TRBV30 and TRBJ2-3, with TRBD2 identical over 10 bases. The CDR3 length is 15 residues. The germline V gene has CDR1 GTSNPN and CDR2 SVGIG (reference sequence). Trimming cost V 2 bases and J 3 bases; bases outside gene matches: 5. CDR3 region: CAWSLAGVRTDTQYF. CDR3 coding DNA: TGTGCCTGGAGTCTAGCGGGAGTAAGGACAGATACGCAGTATTTT.

The rearrangement joins TRBV6-1 to TRBJ2-1, with TRBD1 matching over 7 bases. The CDR3 contains 15 residues. The J segment lost 2 bases and the V segment lost 4 bases, leaving 5 bases of the junction unmatched. Germline V gene sequence: CDR1 MNHNS, CDR2 SASEGT. Written as DNA, the CDR3 is TGTGCCAGCAGTGTTAGTCAGGGGGCCTACAATGAGCAGTTCTTC. Its translation is CASSVSQGAYNEQFF.

The genes are TRBV30 and TRBJ1-2; TRBD1 aligns across 10 bases. The length of the CDR3 is 15 residues. In germline, CDR1 is GTSNPN, CDR2 SVGIG (reference sequence). The trim removed 1 base at V and 2 bases at J, leaving 4 bases unmatched. The CDR3 here is CAWSGPGQGNYGYTF. CDR3 nucleotide sequence: TGTGCCTGGAGTGGTCCGGGACAGGGGAACTATGGCTACACCTTC.

The chain has TRBV5-1 and TRBJ2-7, with D possibly TRBD1 on 6 matching bases. Trimming shortened V by 4 bases and J by 2 bases, and 10 bases separated the two germline ends. CDR1 SGHRS and CDR2 YFSETQ come from the germline V gene. This CDR3 comprises 13 residues. CDR3 nucleotides: TGCGCCAGCAGCCCCGACAGGACCTACGAGCAGTACTTC. Residues: CASSPDRTYEQYF.

V usage is TRBV28 and J usage is TRBJ1-3; 12 bases fit TRBD1. Germline-derived CDR1 and CDR2 are MDHEN and SYDVKM. After removal of 5 bases from V and 2 bases from J, the junction contained 7 bases not matched to a gene. The CDR3 covers 17 residues. CDR3 bases: TGTGCCAGCAGTGTCCCGGGACAGGGGGCAACTGGAAACACCATATATTTT. This sequence encodes CASSVPGQGATGNTIYF.

The rearrangement uses TRBV19 and TRBJ2-2; TRBD1 agrees at 9 bases. Germline assignment: CDR1 LNHDA and CDR2 SQIVND (reference sequence). CDR3 length equals 14 residues. J was trimmed by 5 bases and V by 5 bases; bases with no gene match: 3. This chain's CDR3 is CASSRQGGTGELFF. The DNA of the CDR3 is TGTGCCAGTAGTCGACAGGGGGGGACCGGGGAGCTGTTTTTT.

V and J are TRBV29-1 and TRBJ2-6, with a weak D call TRBD1 (5 bases). Germline CDR1 reads SQVTM; CDR2 reads ANQGSEA. The CDR3 totals 17 residues. Trimming took 0 bases from V and 0 from J, leaving 12 bases between them. CDR3: CSVEDGAYSSGANVLTF. The CDR3 DNA is TGCAGCGTTGAAGATGGGGCATACAGCTCTGGGGCCAACGTCCTGACTTTC. Complete variable domain (other parts from reference TRBV29-1 and TRBJ2-6): SAVISQKPSRDICQRGTSLTIQCQVDSQVTMMFWYRQQPGQSLTLIATANQGSEATYESGFVIDKFPISRPNLTFSTLTVSNMSPEDSSIYLCSVEDGAYSSGANVLTFGAGSRLTVL.

J is TRBJ1-2 and V is TRBV6-5; D gene uncertain. There are 13 residues in the CDR3. Germline V gives CDR1 MNHEY, CDR2 SVGAGI. Deletions cut 10 bases from V and 3 bases from J, with 15 bases between. For the CDR3, the DNA is TGTGCCACCTCCCCTACGTCCTACTATGGCTACACCTTC. It translates to CATSPTSYYGYTF.

The J gene is TRBJ2-3, the V gene TRBV7-3; D uncertain. The V end was cut by 3 bases, the J end by 1 base, with 11 bases between. The CDR3 runs 15 residues. Germline lookup yields CDR1 SGHTA and CDR2 FQGTGA. CDR3 bases: TGTGCCAGCAGCTTCCCCCTTAGTGGCACAGATACGCAGTATTTT. This sequence encodes CASSFPLSGTDTQYF.

This sequence joins TRBV7-3 and TRBJ2-7, with TRBD2 matching over 10 bases. The ends lost 5 bases at V and 3 bases at J; junction bases unmatched: 7. The CDR3 is 15 amino acids. CDR1 is SGHTA and CDR2 is FQGTGA in the germline V gene. CDR3 in DNA: TGTGCCAGCAGCCCAACTAGCGGGAACTTCTACGAGCAGTACTTC. Protein: CASSPTSGNFYEQYF.

This clone was detected once. The rearrangement uses TRBV6-5 and TRBJ2-2; 8 bases map to TRBD1. This CDR3 comprises 13 residues. From germline, CDR1 is MNHEY and CDR2 SVGAGI. V lost 7 bases and J lost 5; bases outside the gene matches: 3. The DNA of the CDR3 is TGTGCCAGCACAAGACAGGGGACCGGGGAGCTGTTTTTT. Translating it yields CASTRQGTGELFF.

The chain recombines TRBV5-4 with TRBJ2-7; TRBD2 is a possible D gene (6 bases). V lost 4 bases, J lost 4 bases, and 12 bases lay in between. The V gene's germline CDR1 is SGHNT and CDR2 YYREEE (reference sequence). There are 13 residues in the CDR3. This CDR3 reads CASSHGTEYEQYF. As DNA, the CDR3 is TGTGCCAGCAGCCACGGGACTGAGTACGAGCAGTACTTC. The full variable domain, rest sourced from reference TRBV5-4 and TRBJ2-7, is ETGVTQSPTHLIKTRGQQVTLRCSSQSGHNTVSWYQQALGQGPQFIFQYYREEENGRGNFPPRFSGLQFPNYSSELNVNALELDDSALYLCASSHGTEYEQYFGPGTRLTVT.